Below, 16 T cell receptor beta chains from the same sample are listed, as sequenced in a study of shared clonotypes between healthy human individuals. The table came from immunoSEQ multiplex PCR; TCRdb's copy has only in-frame clones and leaves some out. The sample has about 2 million clones; roughly 95% are singletons. Selected positively for CCR7 and CD45RO-negative, naive CD8 cells excluded terminally differentiated effector memory CD45RA+ cells. The sequencing sample was made of naive CD8+ T cells sorted from blood. These TCRs come from a man between 18 and 35 years old in good health.

The chain employs TRBV30 and TRBJ1-2; unclear D gene. This CDR3 comprises 9 residues. V was pared by 6 bases and J by 6 bases, with 5 bases between. The germline V gene encodes CDR1 GTSNPN and CDR2 SVGIG (reference sequence). CDR3 loop: CACLDGYTF. For the CDR3, the DNA is TGTGCCTGTCTGGATGGCTACACCTTC.

The V call is TRBV7-9, the J call TRBJ2-3, with 14 bases lining up with TRBD2. The CDR3 extends over 17 amino acids. V trimming: 2 bases; J trimming: 7 bases; junction bases outside the gene matches: 8. Germline V gene data show CDR1 as SEHNR and CDR2 as FQNEAQ (reference sequence). The CDR3 loop is CASSLSTSGRAMNTQYF. The DNA for the CDR3 is TGTGCCAGCAGCTTATCGACTAGCGGGAGGGCCATGAATACGCAGTATTTT. Supplemented by reference TRBV7-9 and TRBJ2-3, the full variable domain reads DTGVSQNPRHKITKRGQNVTFRCDPISEHNRLYWYRQTLGQGPEFLTYFQNEAQLEKSRLLSDRFSAERPKGSFSTLEIQRTEQGDSAMYLCASSLSTSGRAMNTQYFGPGTRLTVL.

This chain links TRBV30 with TRBJ1-2; D call uncertain. The V end lost 1 base, the J end lost 4 bases, and 10 bases lay between the germline ends. Germline CDR1 and CDR2: GTSNPN and SVGIG (reference sequence). This CDR3 has 13 amino acids. The DNA of the CDR3 is TGTGCCTGGAGTGGGCAGGCCGGCTATGGCTACACCTTC. Its translation is CAWSGQAGYGYTF.

This chain uses TRBV30 with TRBJ2-7; D gene unclear. With 0 bases removed from V and 5 bases from J, the gap between germline ends came to 5 bases. The length of the CDR3 is 11 residues. Germline V lookup: CDR1 GTSNPN, CDR2 SVGIG (reference sequence). CDR3 sequence: CAWSVLHEQYF. DNA for the CDR3: TGTGCCTGGAGTGTACTGCACGAGCAGTACTTC.

To note about this clone: This CDR3 is also generated by other DNA sequences in the sample. The chain carries TRBV7-9 and TRBJ2-7; D is perhaps TRBD2 (5 bases). V lost 4 bases and J 5 bases, leaving 9 bases between the germline ends. CDR1 is SEHNR, CDR2 FQNEAQ, per germline (reference sequence). The CDR3 covers 12 residues. CDR3 sequence: CASSSMRDEQYF. As DNA, the CDR3 is TGTGCCAGCAGCTCTATGAGGGACGAGCAGTACTTC.

This clone was detected once. The chain links TRBV13 to TRBJ2-1, with 14 positions matching TRBD2. Germline CDR1 reads PRHDT; CDR2 reads FYEKMQ (reference sequence). Trimming removed 5 bases from V and 7 bases from J; junction bases left unmatched: 4. The CDR3 totals 15 residues. The CDR3 DNA is TGTGCCAGCAGCCCGGGACTAGCGGGAGTAAATGAGCAGTTCTTC. Its protein product is CASSPGLAGVNEQFF.

The chain is built from TRBV29-1 and TRBJ2-7; 7 nucleotides line up with TRBD1. Germline loops: CDR1 SQVTM, CDR2 ANQGSEA. The CDR3 covers 14 residues. With V trimmed by 5 bases and J by 5 bases, 12 bases remained unmatched. The CDR3 sequence is CSVSPWDSGHEQYF. In nucleotides, the CDR3 is TGCAGCGTTTCCCCTTGGGACAGCGGCCACGAGCAGTACTTC.

The chain uses TRBV4-1 and TRBJ2-1, with 7 bases fitting TRBD2. V trimming: 4 bases; J trimming: 1 base; junction bases outside the gene matches: 4. The CDR3 is 15 residues long. Per germline, CDR1 MGHRA and CDR2 YSYEKL. This chain's CDR3 is CASSLLAASYNEQFF. The CDR3 bases are TGCGCCAGCAGCCTCCTAGCGGCTTCCTACAATGAGCAGTTCTTC.

The CDR3 DNA follows: TGCGCCAGCAGCCAAGATTGGGGGTCTGAAGCTTTCTTT. Translated, it gives CASSQDWGSEAFF. This chain uses TRBV4-1 with TRBJ1-1; the D gene is possibly TRBD1 (5 bases). In germline, CDR1 is MGHRA, CDR2 YSYEKL. The CDR3 covers 13 residues. The V end lost 0 bases, the J end lost 6 bases, and 8 bases lay between the germline ends.

This clone was observed a single time. This specimen includes other DNA sequences encoding the same CDR3. This chain links TRBV27 with TRBJ2-7; no clear D gene. CDR3 length: 13 amino acids. Germline V CDR1 and CDR2: MNHEY, SMNVEV (reference sequence). Between the trimmed V and J ends, which lost 0 bases and 5 bases, there was a span of 8 bases. The CDR3 sequence is CASSLSLIHEQYF. The CDR3 DNA follows: TGTGCCAGCAGTTTATCGCTAATACACGAGCAGTACTTC.

The chain employs TRBV27 and TRBJ2-2; D could derive from TRBD1 or TRBD2 (5 bases each). V was trimmed by 5 bases and J by 4 bases, leaving 17 bases between them. The CDR3 covers 16 residues. Per germline, CDR1 MNHEY and CDR2 SMNVEV (reference sequence). CDR3 sequence (DNA): TGTGCCAGCAGTCCGTTTGGGGGACCGGGCACCGGGGAGCTGTTTTTT. The encoded protein is CASSPFGGPGTGELFF.

This clone was recorded only once. This chain connects TRBV11-2 to TRBJ2-5, with D possibly matching TRBD1 (5 bases). The CDR3 loop spans 15 amino acids. The germline CDR1 and CDR2 sequences are SGHAT and FQNNGV. V shed 6 bases and J shed 4 bases, with 18 bases lying between them. CDR3 coding DNA: TGTGCCAGCAGACCCAGGGCCCCCGGGCCAGAGACCCAGTACTTC. This sequence encodes CASRPRAPGPETQYF.

This clone was seen only once. The rearrangement links TRBV30 to TRBJ2-1; 11 bases align to TRBD2. Trimming took 2 bases from V and 6 from J; bases not matched to a gene: 9. There are 16 residues in the CDR3. Germline V gene data show CDR1 as GTSNPN and CDR2 as SVGIG (reference sequence). CDR3 bases: TGTGCCTGGAGTCCTGAGATAGCGGGAGGGCCCAATGAGCAGTTCTTC. Protein sequence: CAWSPEIAGGPNEQFF. Full variable domain (missing parts from reference TRBV30 and TRBJ2-1): SQTIHQWPATLVQPVGSPLSLECTVEGTSNPNLYWYRQAAGRGLQLLFYSVGIGQISSEVPQNLSASRPQDRQFILSSKKLLLSDSGFYLCAWSPEIAGGPNEQFFGPGTRLTVL.

This clone appeared once. The chain carries TRBV4-1 and TRBJ1-2, with 11 bases aligning to TRBD1. This CDR3 spans 15 amino acids. The germline CDR1 and CDR2 sequences are MGHRA and YSYEKL. Unmatched junction bases numbered 7, after V lost 2 bases and J lost 8 bases. CDR3 residues: CASSQTDRGPGGYTF. The CDR3 nucleotides read TGCGCCAGCAGCCAAACGGACAGGGGGCCTGGCGGCTACACCTTC.

The chain has TRBV7-9 and TRBJ2-1, with D possibly TRBD2 on 5 matching bases. V was trimmed by 4 bases and J by 0 bases, leaving 13 bases between them. The CDR3 covers 16 residues. Looked up from germline, CDR1 is SEHNR and CDR2 is FQNEAQ (reference sequence). The CDR3, as DNA: TGTGCCAGCAGCTGGGAGCGGTCGAGCTCCTACAATGAGCAGTTCTTC. Translating it yields CASSWERSSSYNEQFF.

This clone was found once. The rearrangement joins TRBV7-8 to TRBJ1-2, with D possibly matching TRBD1 (6 bases). Germline values: CDR1 SGHVS, CDR2 FQNEAQ. CDR3 size: 15 residues. V was shortened by 1 base and J by 0 bases, with 9 bases between the two germline ends. This CDR3 reads CASSLGGAPNYGYTF. For the CDR3, the DNA is TGTGCCAGCAGCTTAGGGGGGGCACCTAACTATGGCTACACCTTC.